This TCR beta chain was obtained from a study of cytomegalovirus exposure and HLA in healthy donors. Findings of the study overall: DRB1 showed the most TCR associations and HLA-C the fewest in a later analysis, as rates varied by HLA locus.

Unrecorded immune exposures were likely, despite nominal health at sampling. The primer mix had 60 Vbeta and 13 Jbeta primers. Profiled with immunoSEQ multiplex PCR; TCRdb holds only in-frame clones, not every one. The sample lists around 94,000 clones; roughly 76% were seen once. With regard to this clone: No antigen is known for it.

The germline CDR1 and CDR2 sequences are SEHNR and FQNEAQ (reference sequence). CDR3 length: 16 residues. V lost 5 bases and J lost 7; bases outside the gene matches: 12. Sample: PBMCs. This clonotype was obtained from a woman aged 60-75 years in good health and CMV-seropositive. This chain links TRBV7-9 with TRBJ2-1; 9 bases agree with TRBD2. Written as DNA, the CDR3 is TGTGCCAGCAGCCACCCGGCCAGCGGGAGGTTGAATGAGCAGTTCTTC. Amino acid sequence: CASSHPASGRLNEQFF.